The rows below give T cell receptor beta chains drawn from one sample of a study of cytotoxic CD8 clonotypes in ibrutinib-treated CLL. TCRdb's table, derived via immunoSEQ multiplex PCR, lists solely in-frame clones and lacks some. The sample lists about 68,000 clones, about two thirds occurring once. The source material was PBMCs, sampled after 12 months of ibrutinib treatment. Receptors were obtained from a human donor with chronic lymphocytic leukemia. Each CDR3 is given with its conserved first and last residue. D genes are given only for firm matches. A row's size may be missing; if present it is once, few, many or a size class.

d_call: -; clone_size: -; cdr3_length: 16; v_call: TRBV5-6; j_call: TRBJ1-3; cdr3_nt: TGTGCCAGCAGCTGGCTCACAGGGCGGGTAGGAAACACCATATATTTT; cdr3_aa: CASSWLTGRVGNTIYF
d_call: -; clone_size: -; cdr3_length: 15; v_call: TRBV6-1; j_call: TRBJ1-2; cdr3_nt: TGTGCCAGCAGTGAAGCGAGGCAGGGCGCCTATGGCTACACCTTC; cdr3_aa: CASSEARQGAYGYTF
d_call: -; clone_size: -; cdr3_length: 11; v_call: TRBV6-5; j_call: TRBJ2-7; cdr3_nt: TGTGCCAGCAGCTATAACTACGAGCAGTACTTC; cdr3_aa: CASSYNYEQYF
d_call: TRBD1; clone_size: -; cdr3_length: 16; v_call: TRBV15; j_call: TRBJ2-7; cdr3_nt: TGTGCCACCAGCAGAGATCTTGGTGGGACAGGGACAGAGCAGTACTTC; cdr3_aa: CATSRDLGGTGTEQYF
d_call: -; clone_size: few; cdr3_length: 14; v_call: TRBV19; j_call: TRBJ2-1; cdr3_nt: TGTGCCAGTAGTATGCACGGGAGATACAATGAGCAGTTCTTC; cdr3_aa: CASSMHGRYNEQFF
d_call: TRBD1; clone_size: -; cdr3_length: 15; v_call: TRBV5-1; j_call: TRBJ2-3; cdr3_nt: TGCGCCAGCAGCCGGACAGGGGAATTTATGGATACGCAGTATTTT; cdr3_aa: CASSRTGEFMDTQYF
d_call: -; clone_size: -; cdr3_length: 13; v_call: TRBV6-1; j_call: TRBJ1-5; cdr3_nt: TGTGCCAGCAGTGAAGAGACAGGAGGACCCCAGCATTTT; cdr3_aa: CASSEETGGPQHF
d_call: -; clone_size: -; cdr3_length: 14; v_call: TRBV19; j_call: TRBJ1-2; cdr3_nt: TGTGCCAGTAGCTTATCAGGGATAGGCTATGGCTACACCTTC; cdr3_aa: CASSLSGIGYGYTF
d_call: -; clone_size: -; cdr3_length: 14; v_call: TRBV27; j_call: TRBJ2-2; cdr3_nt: TGTGCCAGCAGTCAACGAAGAAACACCGGGGAGCTGTTTTTT; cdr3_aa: CASSQRRNTGELFF
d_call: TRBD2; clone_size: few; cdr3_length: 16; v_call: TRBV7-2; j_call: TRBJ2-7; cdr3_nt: TGTGCCAGCAGCTTAGAGGGGCCAGGAGCGGGGTCCGAGCAGTACTTC; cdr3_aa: CASSLEGPGAGSEQYF
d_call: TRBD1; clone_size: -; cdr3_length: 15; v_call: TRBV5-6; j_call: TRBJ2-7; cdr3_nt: TGTGCCAGCAGCTTGGAAGGGACAGGGGTTAGCGAGCAGTACTTC; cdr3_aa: CASSLEGTGVSEQYF
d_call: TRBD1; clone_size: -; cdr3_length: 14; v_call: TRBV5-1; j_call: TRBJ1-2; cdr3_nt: TGCGCCAGCAGCTTACAAGGGGACAGCTATGGCTACACCTTC; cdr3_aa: CASSLQGDSYGYTF
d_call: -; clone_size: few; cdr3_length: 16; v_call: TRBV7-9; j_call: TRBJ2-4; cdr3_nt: TGTGCCAGCATCAAAAAACCACCCATAGCCAAAAACATTCAGTACTTC; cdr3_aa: CASIKKPPIAKNIQYF
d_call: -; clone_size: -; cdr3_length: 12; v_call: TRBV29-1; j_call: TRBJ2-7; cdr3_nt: TGCAGCGTTGGGAACACAGCCTACGAGCAGTACTTC; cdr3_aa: CSVGNTAYEQYF
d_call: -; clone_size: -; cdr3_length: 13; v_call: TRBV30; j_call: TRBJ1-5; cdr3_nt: TGTGCCTGGAGTGTTATGGGCGATCAGCCCCAGCATTTT; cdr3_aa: CAWSVMGDQPQHF
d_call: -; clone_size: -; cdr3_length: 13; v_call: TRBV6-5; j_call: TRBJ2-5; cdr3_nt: TGTGCCAGCAGTGACACGACGGAAGAGACCCAGTACTTC; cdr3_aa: CASSDTTEETQYF
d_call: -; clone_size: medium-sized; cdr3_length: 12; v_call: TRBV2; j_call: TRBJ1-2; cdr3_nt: TGTGCCAGCAGTGAACGGGCGGATGGCTACACCTTC; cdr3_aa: CASSERADGYTF
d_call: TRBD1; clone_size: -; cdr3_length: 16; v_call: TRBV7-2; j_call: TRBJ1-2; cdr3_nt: TGTGCCAGCAGCCCCGGGACAGGCCTGGGAGGCTATGGCTACACCTTC; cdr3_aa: CASSPGTGLGGYGYTF
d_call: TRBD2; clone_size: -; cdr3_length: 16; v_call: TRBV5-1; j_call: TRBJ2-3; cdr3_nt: TGCGCCAGCAGTGCCCCACTAGCGCTTAGCACAGATACGCAGTATTTT; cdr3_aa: CASSAPLALSTDTQYF
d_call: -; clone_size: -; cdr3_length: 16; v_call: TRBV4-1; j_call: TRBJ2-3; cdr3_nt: TGCGCCAGCAGCCAAACGACAGGCGCTAGCACAGATACGCAGTATTTT; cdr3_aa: CASSQTTGASTDTQYF